This is a list of T cell receptor beta chains from one sample in a study of T-cell reconstitution after alpha-beta-depleted transplantation in children. TCRdb fed the PCR reads into MiXCR, producing one record per CDR3 protein. The sample has a few hundred thousand distinct CDR3 sequences; 23% are singletons. This specimen was PBMCs, mostly from graft donor cells, taken 180 days after TCRalphabeta/CD19-depleted stem cell transplant. The receptors were gathered from a male patient younger than 18 who had a stem cell transplant for acute lymphoblastic leukemia, so the T cells may come from the graft donor. Each CDR3 is given with its conserved first and last residue. Fields, in order: clone size, D gene, CDR3 length, J gene, V gene, CDR3 DNA, CDR3 protein. The D gene is left open where the match is weak. Size is stated for part of the rows, as once, few or many counts, or as a class when the clone is expanded.

few	.	12	TRBJ2-6	TRBV7-9	TGTGCCAGCAGCGGCGGGGCCAACGTCCTGACTTTC	CASSGGANVLTF
many	TRBD2	18	TRBJ2-1	TRBV11-2	TGTGCCAGCAGCTTAGAAACTAGCGGGAACCGAGACCACCGGGGGCAGTTCTTC	CASSLETSGNRDHRGQFF
.	.	16	TRBJ2-1	TRBV5-6	TGTGCCAGCAGCTTGGCCACGACGGGACCCAACAATGAGCAGTTCTTC	CASSLATTGPNNEQFF
few	.	16	TRBJ2-5	TRBV4-1	TGCGCCAGCAGCCCGCCTCAGGGACCCCTGGGGGAGACCCAGTACTTC	CASSPPQGPLGETQYF
.	TRBD2	16	TRBJ2-5	TRBV9	TGTGCAAGCAGCGTATCCCGGGTAGCGGGATTTTGGACCCAGTACTTC	CASSVSRVAGFWTQYF
few	.	15	TRBJ2-1	TRBV25-1	TGTGCCAGCAGTGGAAGGGACCTCAGGGCTGATGAGCAGTTCTTC	CASSGRDLRADEQFF
few	TRBD2	16	TRBJ2-2	TRBV7-6	TGTGCCAGCAGCACCCCCGGGACTAGCTTTCACGGGGAGCTGTTTTTT	CASSTPGTSFHGELFF
few	.	15	TRBJ2-1	TRBV7-9	TGTGCCAGCAGGTTAGCGGACTGGCCCTACAATGAGCAGTTCTTC	CASRLADWPYNEQFF
few	.	15	TRBJ2-7	TRBV7-6	TGTGCCAGCAGCCCGGCGAGCGGTTTGGGCTTGGAGCAGTACTTC	CASSPASGLGLEQYF
.	.	16	TRBJ2-1	TRBV5-6	TGTGCCAGCAGCTTGAAGTGGAGGACAGCATACAATGAGCAGTTCTTC	CASSLKWRTAYNEQFF
.	TRBD2	14	TRBJ2-3	TRBV5-1	TGCGCCAGCGGGGCTAGCGGAGTCACAGATACGCAGTATTTT	CASGASGVTDTQYF
few	.	19	TRBJ1-2	TRBV5-1	TGCGCCAGCAGCTTCCTGATCGCGTTGGGGCGTTCAGGGAACTATGGCTACACCTTC	CASSFLIALGRSGNYGYTF
few	TRBD2	17	TRBJ2-1	TRBV20-1	TGCAGTGCTAGAGTTAGTAGCGGGAGGGCCAGTGTTGCTGAGCAGTTCTTC	CSARVSSGRASVAEQFF
.	TRBD2	15	TRBJ2-5	TRBV20-1	TGCAGTGCTAGTAATCCGGGACTAGCGGAAGAGACCCAGTACTTC	CSASNPGLAEETQYF
.	TRBD2	16	TRBJ2-3	TRBV13	TGTGCCAGCAGCCCCAATCGGCGGACTAGCACAGATATGCAGTATTTT	CASSPNRRTSTDMQYF
few	.	12	TRBJ2-1	TRBV9	TGTGCCAGCAGCCAAACCCACAATGAGCAGTTCTTC	CASSQTHNEQFF
.	.	15	TRBJ2-1	TRBV6-2/TRBV6-3	TGTGCCAGCAGTTATCCCCTGAGCTCCTACAATGAGCAGTTCTTC	CASSYPLSSYNEQFF
.	.	14	TRBJ2-7	TRBV27	TGTGGCAGCAGTTGGGGGACTGGGACCTACGAGCAGTACTTC	CGSSWGTGTYEQYF
.	.	11	TRBJ2-1	TRBV20-1	TGCAGTGAGGCGGGGTACAATGAGCAGTTCTTC	CSEAGYNEQFF
.	.	12	TRBJ1-2	TRBV7-8	TGTGCCAGCAGCGGGTCAGACTATGGCTACACCTTC	CASSGSDYGYTF
few	.	16	TRBJ2-3	TRBV5-1	TGCGCCAGCACCTACCTCGGAGTTCGGGGAACAGATACGCAGTATTTT	CASTYLGVRGTDTQYF
few	TRBD1	13	TRBJ1-2	TRBV5-1	TGCGCCAGCAGAGCCGGGACAGAGGGCGGCTACACCTTC	CASRAGTEGGYTF
.	.	15	TRBJ2-3	TRBV3-1	TGTGCCAGCAGCCCGTTCGGGACCGCCACAGATACGCAGTATTTT	CASSPFGTATDTQYF
.	TRBD1	15	TRBJ2-6	TRBV7-2	TGTGCCAGCAGCTTAACAGGGGTTGGGGCCAACGTCCTGACTTTC	CASSLTGVGANVLTF
.	.	15	TRBJ2-7	TRBV12-3/TRBV12-4	TGTGCCAGCAGTTTATATCTCGAGGTGCCGAGCGAGCAGTACTTC	CASSLYLEVPSEQYF
.	TRBD1	14	TRBJ1-1	TRBV12-3/TRBV12-4	TGTGCCAGCAGCCACGGACAGGGTCGCGGTGAAGCTTTCTTT	CASSHGQGRGEAFF
.	.	14	TRBJ2-5	TRBV27	TGTGCCAGCAGCTCCGCACGGGTGGTGGAGACCCAGTACTTC	CASSSARVVETQYF
.	.	15	TRBJ2-3	TRBV5-1	TGCGCCAGCAGCTTGGGAGGACCCGGCACAGATACGCAGTATTTT	CASSLGGPGTDTQYF
few	.	14	TRBJ2-1	TRBV5-1	TGCGCCAGCAGCTTGGCCGAAACCTACAATGAGCAGTTCTTC	CASSLAETYNEQFF
few	.	13	TRBJ2-1	TRBV5-1	TGCGCCAGCAGCTTGGGATGGGGCGATGAGCAGTTCTTC	CASSLGWGDEQFF
.	.	13	TRBJ1-1	TRBV18	TGTGCCAGCTCACCAGGGTCCCGGGTTGAAGCTTTCTTT	CASSPGSRVEAFF
few	TRBD2	16	TRBJ2-3	TRBV5-5	TGTGCCAGCAGCACGGGACTAGCGGGAAGATCAGATACGCAGTATTTT	CASSTGLAGRSDTQYF
few	TRBD2	17	TRBJ2-5	TRBV28	TGTGCCAGCAGTTTACTAGCGGGAGGGACTTACCAAGAGACCCAGTACTTC	CASSLLAGGTYQETQYF
.	TRBD2	16	TRBJ2-1	TRBV19	TGTGCCAGTAGTTCTAGCGGGACCTACTCCTACAATGAGCAGTTCTTC	CASSSSGTYSYNEQFF
.	TRBD1	15	TRBJ1-3	TRBV4-1	TGCGCCAGCAGCCACCCCGGGACAGCTGGAAACACCATATATTTT	CASSHPGTAGNTIYF
.	TRBD2	18	TRBJ2-1	TRBV12-3/TRBV12-4	TGTGCCAGCAGTTTAGCTCCCTCACTAGCGGGAGGTCTAAATGAGCAGTTCTTC	CASSLAPSLAGGLNEQFF
.	TRBD1	17	TRBJ2-5	TRBV10-3	TGTGCCATCAGTGAAGGAGTTGGACAGGTACTCCAAGAGACCCAGTACTTC	CAISEGVGQVLQETQYF
.	.	16	TRBJ2-1	TRBV6-1	TGTGCCAGCAGTGAAACCGGGGAACTGTCATACAATGAGCAGTTCTTC	CASSETGELSYNEQFF
.	TRBD1	15	TRBJ2-1	TRBV5-1	TGCGCCAGCAGACCGACAGGGGGCACCTACAATGAGCAGTTCTTC	CASRPTGGTYNEQFF
.	TRBD1	14	TRBJ1-1	TRBV4-1	TGCGCCAGCAGCCACTCCCCAGGGGGCACTGAAGCTTTCTTT	CASSHSPGGTEAFF
.	.	16	TRBJ2-2	TRBV24-1	TGTGCCACCAGTGATTTTTCAGAACCCTACACCGGGGAGCTGTTTTTT	CATSDFSEPYTGELFF
few	TRBD2	17	TRBJ2-3	TRBV4-2	TGTGCCAGCAGCCAAGGCTTGACTAGCGGGAGTGGAGATACGCAGTATTTT	CASSQGLTSGSGDTQYF
.	.	11	TRBJ2-3	TRBV11-2	TGTGCCAGCAGCTTCGGCCCCGGGCGGGATTTT	CASSFGPGRDF
few	.	12	TRBJ2-7	TRBV12-3/TRBV12-4	TGTGCCAGCAGTTACCCAAGGCGGCGCCAGTACTTC	CASSYPRRRQYF
many	.	15	TRBJ2-1	TRBV5-1	TGCGCCAGCGCCGTCGGGAGCAGCTCCTACAATGAGCAGTTCTTC	CASAVGSSSYNEQFF
few	TRBD2	15	TRBJ2-7	TRBV5-1	TGCGCCAGCAGCACTAGCGGGAGCAGCTCCTACGAGCAGTACTTC	CASSTSGSSSYEQYF
.	.	20	TRBJ1-1	TRBV11-1	TGTGCCAGCAGCTTCCCGCGGCAGGTTCGCACTTCATCAATGAACACTGAAGCTTTCTTT	CASSFPRQVRTSSMNTEAFF
many	.	10	TRBJ1-2	TRBV29-1	TGCAGCGTTGTGGAAGGTGGCTACACCTTC	CSVVEGGYTF
.	.	14	TRBJ2-1	TRBV6-1	TGTGCCAGCAGCTTGCGGGGCTCTGGATATGAGCAGTTCTTC	CASSLRGSGYEQFF
.	.	15	TRBJ1-5	TRBV19	TGTGCCAGTAGGAGAGGGTCACGAAGCAATCAGCCCCAGCATTTT	CASRRGSRSNQPQHF
.	.	13	TRBJ1-2	TRBV24-1	TGTGCCACCAGTGATCACATCGCGCGTGGCTACACCTTC	CATSDHIARGYTF